The source of this T cell receptor (beta chain) is a study of T cells in Graves' hyperthyroidism and ophthalmopathy. This CDR3 contains 15 residues. V was clipped by 6 bases and J by 4 bases; unmatched bases: 8. Amplified TCR beta CDR3 regions derived from RNA transcripts. The HTBI primer set served for first-round RT-PCR of the TCR CDR3. TCRdb re-analysed the multiplex PCR reads in MiXCR, keeping a single row per CDR3 protein. The sample comprises roughly 400,000 distinct CDR3 sequences, around 25% of which are singletons, and less than 85% rests with the top ten. Relative to its sample, this clonotype is large (0.1 to 1%). Diagnoses were established using clinical symptoms, serum thyroxine and TRAb, thyroid ultrasound and orbital computed tomography.

The chain is built from TRBV12-3 or TRBV12-4 and TRBJ2-3; 9 bases map to TRBD2. This sequence was found in a man aged 50-60 years with Graves' hyperthyroidism. The material sequenced was blood. Here the CDR3 reads CASSSLGGRADTQYF. The CDR3 nucleotides read TGTGCCAGCAGCTCTCTTGGCGGGAGGGCAGATACGCAGTATTTT.